One sample yielded the 8 T cell receptor beta chains listed below, sequenced in a study of siplizumab effects on memory and regulatory T cells. TCRdb keeps only in-frame clones here, not all; method: immunoSEQ multiplex PCR. The sample holds 90,000 to 95,000 clones; over 85% are singletons and the top ten take 6.5%. The sequenced sample consisted of CD8+ T cells sorted from blood. Source of these receptors: a human donor in good health.

The gene calls are TRBV19 and TRBJ2-7; maybe TRBD1 (5 bases). The germline gives CDR1 LNHDA, CDR2 SQIVND (reference sequence). V was cut by 4 bases and J by 4 bases, with 8 bases left in between. The CDR3 loop spans 12 amino acids. The CDR3 protein is CASSTGLYEQYF. The CDR3 bases are TGTGCCAGTAGTACAGGGTTGTACGAGCAGTACTTC.

This chain joins TRBV4-1 and TRBJ2-5; 14 bases are shared with TRBD2. CDR3 length: 16 residues. With V trimmed by 6 bases and J by 1 base, 4 bases remained unmatched. Per germline, CDR1 MGHRA and CDR2 YSYEKL. The DNA for the CDR3 is TGCGCCAGCAGTCATGGACTAGCGGGAGGCCAAGAGACCCAGTACTTC. This translates into CASSHGLAGGQETQYF.

This rearrangement joins TRBV19 to TRBJ2-7; a weak D match, TRBD2 (6 bases). Trimming pared 3 bases from V and 0 bases from J, leaving 12 bases between. This CDR3 comprises 15 residues. Germline-derived CDR1 and CDR2 are LNHDA and SQIVND (reference sequence). CDR3 DNA sequence: TGTGCCAGTAGTATGCGGAGGGATGCCTCCTACGAGCAGTACTTC. It encodes CASSMRRDASYEQYF.

The rearrangement uses TRBV15 and TRBJ1-3; D perhaps matches TRBD1 (6 bases). The V gene's germline CDR1 is LNHNV and CDR2 YYDKDF (reference sequence). V shed 3 bases and J shed 0 bases, with 15 bases lying between them. This CDR3 contains 17 residues. The CDR3 nucleotides read TGTGCCACCAGCAGGAGGACAGTACCGAGCTCTGGAAACACCATATATTTT. This translates into CATSRRTVPSSGNTIYF.

This chain joins TRBV2 and TRBJ2-1; TRBD1 agrees at 9 bases. J was trimmed by 6 bases and V by 8 bases; bases with no gene match: 11. CDR3 length: 15 amino acids. Per germline, CDR1 SNHLY and CDR2 FYNNEI. This chain's CDR3 is CASGPGTGSSNEQFF. The CDR3, as DNA: TGTGCCAGCGGTCCCGGGACAGGGTCTAGCAATGAGCAGTTCTTC.

The chain is built from TRBV2 and TRBJ2-1; 11 bases match TRBD1. V was pared by 4 bases and J by 6 bases, with 8 bases of the junction left unmatched. The CDR3 spans 16 residues. Per germline, CDR1 SNHLY and CDR2 FYNNEI. CDR3 bases: TGTGCCAGCAGTGTACAGAATGGGACAGGGGGCAATGAGCAGTTCTTC. This sequence encodes CASSVQNGTGGNEQFF.

This sequence joins TRBV11-2 and TRBJ2-5; 12 nucleotides match TRBD2. Germline V gene sequence: CDR1 SGHAT, CDR2 FQNNGV. V gave up 5 bases and J gave up 5 bases; unmatched junction bases: 3. CDR3 length: 14 amino acids. DNA of the CDR3: TGTGCCAGCAGCCGGACTAGCGGGGATGAGACCCAGTACTTC. Its translation: CASSRTSGDETQYF.

This chain connects TRBV27 to TRBJ2-3; D is perhaps TRBD1 or TRBD2 (6 bases each). The CDR3 sequence is 17 residues long. CDR1 is MNHEY, CDR2 SMNVEV, per germline (reference sequence). Trimming took off 2 bases at V and 0 bases at J, with 15 bases between the two ends. This CDR3 is CASSLAAGHPSTDTQYF. Written as DNA, the CDR3 is TGTGCCAGCAGTTTAGCGGCGGGACACCCAAGCACAGATACGCAGTATTTT.